This T cell receptor beta chain was captured by sequencing in a study of siplizumab effects on memory and regulatory T cells. Study conclusions and caveats: Phenotypic classification as naive or memory proved unattainable for roughly 80-96% of proliferating CD4+ or CD8+ clones. Contribution to the alloresponse seemed major for naive T cells, which also seemed more diverse than memory cells. Proliferating siplizumab-culture Tregs lacked confirmation of suppressive function. Memory cells that were CD4+ and unstimulated gave rise to alloreactive sequences, which siplizumab significantly reduced.

Only in-frame clones appear in the TCRdb table, and some are missing; sequencing was by immunoSEQ multiplex PCR. In the table there are nearly 85,000 clones, approximately 95% of which are singletons. The CDR3 sequence is 14 residues long. CDR1 is SGHDT and CDR2 is YYEEEE in the germline V gene. Trimming removed 1 base from V and 4 bases from J; junction bases left unmatched: 2. As concerns this clone: Its antigen remains unknown.

The sequenced material came from CD8+ T cells sorted from blood. The rearrangement uses TRBV5-6 and TRBJ2-5; 9 bases agree with TRBD1. This TCR came from a human donor in good health. In DNA, the CDR3 is TGTGCCAGCAGCTTGACAGGGGGCCCAGAGACCCAGTACTTC. Protein: CASSLTGGPETQYF.